This paragraph reports one TCR beta chain. Profiled with immunoSEQ multiplex PCR; TCRdb holds only in-frame clones, not every one. The sample lists a few hundred thousand clones, around 84% occurring once. The sample is drawn from a study of blood T cell repertoires in COVID-19. The V end was cut by 3 bases, the J end by 2 bases, with 13 bases between. Germline V gene sequence: CDR1 MDHEN, CDR2 SYDVKM. The CDR3 spans 15 residues. The sequence was obtained from a woman aged 18-29 years who had recovered from COVID-19. Sequenced sample: PBMCs or T cells enriched from blood (not recorded which). The chain has TRBV28 and TRBJ1-2; perhaps TRBD1 as D (5 bases). The CDR3 region is CASSLYQGINYGYTF. The CDR3 nucleotides read TGTGCCAGCAGTTTGTATCAGGGCATAAACTATGGCTACACCTTC.